These 16 T cell receptor beta chains came from one sample sequenced in a study of T-cell memory formation after mild COVID-19. TCRdb re-called the 5' RACE reads with MiXCR, one entry per CDR3 protein. The sample has 450,000 to 700,000 distinct CDR3 sequences, more than 15% seen once. Sequenced: PBMCs or a T cell subset sorted from them (not recorded which). The source is an adult woman who had mild COVID-19 (a few samples of this study predate the infection). Cell type and time point are not known.

This chain links TRBV7-8 with TRBJ2-7, with D unresolved. V dropped 5 bases and J dropped 3 bases, with 17 bases sitting between them. This CDR3 is 15 amino acids long. Per germline, CDR1 SGHVS and CDR2 FQNEAQ. The chain's CDR3 is CASSPIEQELYEQYF. The CDR3 DNA reads as TGTGCCAGCAGCCCAATTGAGCAAGAACTCTACGAGCAGTACTTC.

V gene TRBV7-2 combines with J gene TRBJ1-1, with D hard to call. Trimming took off 1 base at V and 1 base at J, with 10 bases between the two ends. This CDR3 contains 15 residues. Germline V lookup: CDR1 SGHTA, CDR2 FQGNSA. The CDR3 protein is CASSLGLPRNTEAFF. The CDR3 region has the DNA TGTGCCAGCAGCTTAGGTTTACCTAGGAACACTGAAGCTTTCTTT.

The chain recombines TRBV20-1 with TRBJ2-3; 12 bases match TRBD2. In germline, CDR1 is DFQATT, CDR2 SNEGSKA (reference sequence). CDR3 length: 15 amino acids. V lost 0 bases to trimming and J lost 5 bases; unmatched junction nucleotides: 3. The chain's CDR3 is CSARDLTSGRDTQYF. In DNA form, the CDR3 reads TGCAGTGCTAGAGATTTGACTAGCGGGAGAGATACGCAGTATTTT.

This rearrangement joins TRBV27 to TRBJ2-2, with D possibly being TRBD2 (5 bases). Germline CDR1 and CDR2: MNHEY and SMNVEV (reference sequence). This CDR3 contains 16 residues. Deletions cut 1 base from V and 7 bases from J, with 16 bases between. CDR3 amino acids: CASSLYPGFDVGELFF. The CDR3 coding sequence is TGTGCCAGCAGTTTATATCCGGGGTTCGATGTCGGGGAGCTGTTTTTT.

The V gene is TRBV3-1, the J gene TRBJ2-4; 13 bases line up with TRBD2. Germline CDR1 is LGHDT and CDR2 is YNNKEL (reference sequence). The CDR3 extends over 15 amino acids. The V segment lost 1 base and the J segment 7 bases; nucleotides outside the gene matches: 1. CDR3 DNA sequence: TGTGCCAGCAGCCAAGCGACTAGCGGGAGGAACATTCAGTACTTC. It yields the protein CASSQATSGRNIQYF.

This clonotype was detected a few times. The chain combines TRBV6-4 with TRBJ2-6; D gene unclear. CDR1 is MRHNA and CDR2 is SNTAGT in the germline V gene. V was clipped by 5 bases and J by 2 bases, with 13 bases between them. CDR3 length equals 16 residues. CDR3 in amino acids: CASSLFGQAGANVLTF. In DNA, the CDR3 is TGTGCCAGCAGTCTCTTCGGTCAGGCTGGGGCCAACGTCCTGACTTTC.

This rearrangement joins TRBV19 to TRBJ2-7; 8 nucleotides match TRBD1. Germline-derived CDR1 and CDR2 are LNHDA and SQIVND (reference sequence). The CDR3 runs to 14 residues. The V and J ends lost 10 bases and 2 bases, in that order; junction bases with no gene match: 10. The CDR3 bases are TGTGCCAACACACAGGGACAGGTCGCCTACGAGCAGTACTTC. As protein: CANTQGQVAYEQYF. Together with reference TRBV19 and TRBJ2-7, the CDR3 gives the full variable domain: DGGITQSPKYLFRKEGQNVTLSCEQNLNHDAMYWYRQDPGQGLRLIYYSQIVNDFQKGDIAEGYSVSREKKESFPLTVTSAQKNPTAFYLCANTQGQVAYEQYFGPGTRLTVT.

This sequence joins TRBV20-1 and TRBJ1-1, with 7 bases lining up with TRBD1. CDR1 is DFQATT and CDR2 is SNEGSKA in the germline V gene (reference sequence). The CDR3 runs 14 residues. V lost 3 bases to trimming and J lost 4 bases; unmatched junction nucleotides: 8. CDR3 sequence (DNA): TGCAGTGCTAGGGGGAGGACAGGCCTCACTGAAGCTTTCTTT. Translating gives CSARGRTGLTEAFF.

This clonotype was counted only a few times. V usage is TRBV7-6 and J usage is TRBJ2-3, with 13 bases aligning to TRBD2. Germline V CDR1 and CDR2: SGHVS, FNYEAQ. Unmatched junction bases numbered 5, after V lost 3 bases and J lost 5 bases. The CDR3 is 16 residues long. The CDR3 spells CASSFRGTSGIDTQYF. The DNA of the CDR3 is TGTGCCAGCAGCTTCCGAGGGACTAGCGGGATAGATACGCAGTATTTT.

This clonotype has ten or more counts. V usage is TRBV5-1 and J usage is TRBJ2-1, with TRBD2 identical over 8 bases. With 4 bases clipped from V and 7 bases from J, the junction kept 7 bases outside the gene matches. This CDR3 region has 14 residues. Germline V gene sequence: CDR1 SGHRS, CDR2 YFSETQ. Here the CDR3 DNA reads TGCGCCAGCAGCGGACTAGCCGGGGGTAATGAGCAGTTCTTC. Its protein is CASSGLAGGNEQFF.

V and J are TRBV5-1 and TRBJ2-1; a possible D gene is TRBD1 (5 bases). Germline-derived CDR1 and CDR2 are SGHRS and YFSETQ. Trimming shortened V by 0 bases and J by 7 bases, and 14 bases separated the two germline ends. This CDR3 spans 15 amino acids. The CDR3 loop is CASSLGQGTRNEQFF. The CDR3 region has the DNA TGCGCCAGCAGCTTGGGCCAGGGTACGCGGAATGAGCAGTTCTTC.

The chain links TRBV6-2 or TRBV6-3 to TRBJ1-5; TRBD1 might be the D (5 bases). V was pared by 3 bases and J by 5 bases, with 17 bases between. The germline gives CDR1 MNHEY, CDR2 SVGEGT. CDR3 size: 16 residues. The CDR3 DNA sequence: TGTGCCAGCAGTTATGCCCGAGGGGAATTCCATCAGCCCCAGCATTTT. Protein sequence: CASSYARGEFHQPQHF.

Many counts were recorded for this clonotype. This chain joins TRBV24-1 and TRBJ2-5; TRBD2 matches 10 bases. Germline V gene lookup returns CDR1 KGHDR and CDR2 SFDVKD. After removal of 4 bases from V and 7 bases from J, the junction contained 11 bases not matched to a gene. This CDR3 has 16 residues. The CDR3 reads CATSETLAGARGTQYF. The CDR3 nucleotides are TGTGCCACCAGTGAGACCCTAGCGGGAGCGCGGGGGACCCAGTACTTC.

The chain joins TRBV7-9 to TRBJ2-3; D remains ambiguous. The CDR3 runs to 16 residues. The V gene lost 2 bases and the J gene lost 1 base, with 13 bases spanning the gap. Germline CDR1 is SEHNR and CDR2 is FQNEAQ (reference sequence). This CDR3 reads CASSLPERVGTDTQYF. DNA of the CDR3: TGTGCCAGCAGCTTACCCGAAAGGGTGGGCACAGATACGCAGTATTTT.

This clonotype was counted between two and nine times. V is TRBV7-9 and J is TRBJ1-4; 7 bases match TRBD1. Germline CDR1 reads SEHNR; CDR2 reads FQNEAQ (reference sequence). Trimming removed 2 bases from V and 0 bases from J; junction bases left unmatched: 6. The CDR3 runs 17 residues. The CDR3 DNA sequence: TGTGCCAGCAGCTTAAAAACCGGGACAGCAACTAATGAAAAACTGTTTTTT. Translating it yields CASSLKTGTATNEKLFF.

This clonotype has only a few counts. The V and J genes are TRBV11-3 and TRBJ2-3; D not resolved. V lost 5 bases to trimming and J lost 6 bases, with 6 bases between them. The CDR3 contains 11 residues. From germline, CDR1 is SGHNT and CDR2 YENEEA. CDR3 nucleotide sequence: TGTGCCAGCAGCCCATGGGATACGCAGTATTTT. Translation: CASSPWDTQYF.